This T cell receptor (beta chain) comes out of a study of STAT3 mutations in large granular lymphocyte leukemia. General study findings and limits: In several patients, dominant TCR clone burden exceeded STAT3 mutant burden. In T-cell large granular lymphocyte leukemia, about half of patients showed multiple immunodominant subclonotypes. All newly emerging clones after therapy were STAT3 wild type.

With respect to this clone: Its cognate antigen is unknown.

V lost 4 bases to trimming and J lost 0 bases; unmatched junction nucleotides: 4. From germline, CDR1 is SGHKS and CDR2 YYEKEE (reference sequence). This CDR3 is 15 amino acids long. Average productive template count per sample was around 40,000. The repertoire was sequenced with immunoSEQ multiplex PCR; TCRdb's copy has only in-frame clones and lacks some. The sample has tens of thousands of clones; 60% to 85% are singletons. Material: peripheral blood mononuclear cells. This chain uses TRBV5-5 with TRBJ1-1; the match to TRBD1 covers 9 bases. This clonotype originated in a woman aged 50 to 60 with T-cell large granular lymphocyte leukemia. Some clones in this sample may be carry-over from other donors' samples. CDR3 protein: CASSRRTGVNTEAFF. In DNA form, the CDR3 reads TGTGCCAGCAGCCGACGGACAGGGGTGAACACTGAAGCTTTCTTT. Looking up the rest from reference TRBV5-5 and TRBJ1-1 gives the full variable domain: DAGVTQSPTHLIKTRGQQVTLRCSPISGHKSVSWYQQVLGQGPQFIFQYYEKEERGRGNFPDRFSARQFPNYSSELNVNALLLGDSALYLCASSRRTGVNTEAFFGQGTRLTVV.